This entry concerns a single T cell receptor beta chain. The antigen is not known. Preparation of TRB cDNA libraries relied on 5' RACE carrying UMI labels. TCRdb re-called the 5' RACE reads; every CDR3 protein appears as one record, without DNA. There are over 95,000 distinct CDR3 sequences in the sample, with around 0.36% held by the top ten. The data stem from a study of CXCR3-negative and CXCR3-positive naive CD8 T cells. Study-wide findings and caveats: CXCR3-negative naive cells had less hydrophobic TRB CDR3s than did CXCR3-positive naive cells.

Naive CD8+ T cells had a CD45RO-CCR7+CD27+CD95- phenotype. The receptor's source is a human donor in good health. Some clones in this sample may be carry-over from other donors' samples. The source material was naive CXCR3+ CD8+ T cells from blood. Subset: CD45RO-CCR7+CD27+CD95- naive CD8+ T cells expressing CXCR3 (TNR3+).

The CDR3 loop reads CSVPLGGGGNEQFF. The V call is TRBV29-1, the J call TRBJ2-1; TCRdb's assignment of TRBD2 cannot be checked, as there is no DNA. The CDR3 length is 14 residues. The germline CDR1 and CDR2 sequences are SQVTM and ANQGSEA.